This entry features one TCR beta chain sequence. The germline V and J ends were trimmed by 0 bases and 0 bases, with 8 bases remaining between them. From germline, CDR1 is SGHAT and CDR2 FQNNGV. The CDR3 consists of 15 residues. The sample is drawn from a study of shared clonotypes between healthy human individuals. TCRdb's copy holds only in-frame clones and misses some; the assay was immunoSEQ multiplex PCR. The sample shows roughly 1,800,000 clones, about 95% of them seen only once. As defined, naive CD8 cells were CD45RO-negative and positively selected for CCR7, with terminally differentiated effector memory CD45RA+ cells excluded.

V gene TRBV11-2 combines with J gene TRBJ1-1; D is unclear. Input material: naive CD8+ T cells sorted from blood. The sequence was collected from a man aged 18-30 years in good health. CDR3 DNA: TGTGCCAGCAGCTTAGATCCGGCCCTGAACACTGAAGCTTTCTTT. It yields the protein CASSLDPALNTEAFF.